This record concerns one T cell receptor beta chain sequence. This sample was included in a study of T cell changes during pregnancy in multiple sclerosis. Data came from immunoSEQ multiplex PCR; TCRdb stores just in-frame clones and leaves some out. The data show 75,000 to 80,000 clones, approximately 91% seen once. The input for sequencing was peripheral blood, taken before pregnancy. The receptor comes from a female donor with multiple sclerosis, enrolled in a pregnancy study.

CDR3 amino acids: CAWSMGRYNSPLHF. DNA for the CDR3: TGTGCCTGGAGTATGGGCAGATATAATTCACCCCTCCACTTT. This chain uses TRBV30 with TRBJ1-6, with D unresolved. Germline V gene sequence: CDR1 GTSNPN, CDR2 SVGIG (reference sequence). There are 14 residues in the CDR3. Deletions cut 2 bases from V and 4 bases from J, with 9 bases between.